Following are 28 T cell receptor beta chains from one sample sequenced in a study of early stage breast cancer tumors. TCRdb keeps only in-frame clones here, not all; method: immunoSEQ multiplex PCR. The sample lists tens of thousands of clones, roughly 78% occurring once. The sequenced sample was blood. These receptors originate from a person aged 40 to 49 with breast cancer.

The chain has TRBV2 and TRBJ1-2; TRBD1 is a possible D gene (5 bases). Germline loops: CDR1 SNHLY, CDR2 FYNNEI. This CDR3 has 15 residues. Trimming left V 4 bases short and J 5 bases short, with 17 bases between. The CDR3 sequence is CASSVRELGGYGYTF. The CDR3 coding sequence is TGTGCCAGCAGTGTACGGGAACTTGGGGGGTATGGCTACACCTTC.

In nucleotides, the CDR3 is TGTGCCAGCAGCTTAGGACAGGCCTACGGCTATGGCTACACCTTC. Amino acids: CASSLGQAYGYGYTF. V usage is TRBV7-2 and J usage is TRBJ1-2, with a weak D call TRBD1 (6 bases). There are 15 residues in the CDR3. Germline CDR1 is SGHTA and CDR2 is FQGNSA. V lost 1 base to trimming and J lost 4 bases, with 13 bases between them. The full variable domain, its missing parts supplied by reference TRBV7-2 and TRBJ1-2, is GAGVSQSPSNKVTEKGKDVELRCDPISGHTALYWYRQSLGQGLEFLIYFQGNSAPDKSGLPSDRFSAERTGGSVSTLTIQRTQQEDSAVYLCASSLGQAYGYGYTFGSGTRLTVV.

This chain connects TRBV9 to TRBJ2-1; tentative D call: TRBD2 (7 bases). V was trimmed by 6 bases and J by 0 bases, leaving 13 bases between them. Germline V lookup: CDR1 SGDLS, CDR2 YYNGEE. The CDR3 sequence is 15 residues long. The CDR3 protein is CASTRGGSSYNEQFF. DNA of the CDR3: TGTGCCAGCACTCGCGGGGGCAGCTCCTACAATGAGCAGTTCTTC.

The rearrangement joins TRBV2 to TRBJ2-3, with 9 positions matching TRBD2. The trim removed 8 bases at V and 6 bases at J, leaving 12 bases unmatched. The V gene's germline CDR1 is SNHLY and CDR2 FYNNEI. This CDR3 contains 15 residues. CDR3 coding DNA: TGTGCCAGCTCCCAGGGGCTAGCGGGGTTGGATACGCAGTATTTT. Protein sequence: CASSQGLAGLDTQYF.

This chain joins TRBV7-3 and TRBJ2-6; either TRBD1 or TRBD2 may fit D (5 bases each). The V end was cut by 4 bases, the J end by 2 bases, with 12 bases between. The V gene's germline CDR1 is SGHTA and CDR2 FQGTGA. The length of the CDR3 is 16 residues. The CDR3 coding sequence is TGTGCCAGCAGCTCAACCGGGACGGCTGGGGCCAACGTCCTGACTTTC. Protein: CASSSTGTAGANVLTF.

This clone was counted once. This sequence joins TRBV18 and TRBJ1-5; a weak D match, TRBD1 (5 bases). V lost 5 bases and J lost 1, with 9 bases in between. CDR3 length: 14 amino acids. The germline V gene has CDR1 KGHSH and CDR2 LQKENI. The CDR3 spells CASSEGASNQPQHF. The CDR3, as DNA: TGTGCCAGCTCAGAAGGGGCGAGCAATCAGCCCCAGCATTTT.

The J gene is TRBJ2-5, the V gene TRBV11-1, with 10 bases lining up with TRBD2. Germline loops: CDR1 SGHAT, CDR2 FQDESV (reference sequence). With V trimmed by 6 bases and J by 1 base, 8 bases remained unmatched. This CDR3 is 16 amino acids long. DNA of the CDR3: TGTGCCAGCAGTCCCGGGACTAGCGATGCCCAAGAGACCCAGTACTTC. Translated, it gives CASSPGTSDAQETQYF.

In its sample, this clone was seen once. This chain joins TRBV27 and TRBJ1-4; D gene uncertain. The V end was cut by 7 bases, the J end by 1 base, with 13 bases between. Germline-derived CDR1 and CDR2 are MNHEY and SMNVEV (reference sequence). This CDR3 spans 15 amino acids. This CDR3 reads CASTPQMGTNEKLFF. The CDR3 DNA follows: TGTGCCAGCACCCCTCAGATGGGAACTAATGAAAAACTGTTTTTT. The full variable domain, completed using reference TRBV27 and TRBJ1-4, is EAQVTQNPRYLITVTGKKLTVTCSQNMNHEYMSWYRQDPGLGLRQIYYSMNVEVTDKGDVPEGYKVSRKEKRNFPLILESPSPNQTSLYFCASTPQMGTNEKLFFGSGTQLSVL.

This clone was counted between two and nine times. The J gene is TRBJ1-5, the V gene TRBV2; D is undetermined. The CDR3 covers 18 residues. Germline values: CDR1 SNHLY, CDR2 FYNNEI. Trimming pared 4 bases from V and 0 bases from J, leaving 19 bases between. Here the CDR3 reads CASSVMKSKGYSNQPQHF. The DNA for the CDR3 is TGTGCCAGCAGTGTAATGAAATCTAAAGGTTATAGCAATCAGCCCCAGCATTTT.

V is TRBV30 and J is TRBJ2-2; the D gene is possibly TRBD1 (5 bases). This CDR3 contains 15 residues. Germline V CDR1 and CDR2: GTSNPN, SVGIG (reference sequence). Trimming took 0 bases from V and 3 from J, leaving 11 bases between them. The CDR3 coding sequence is TGTGCCTGGAGTGTGGTGGGCAGGGACACCGGGGAGCTGTTTTTT. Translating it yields CAWSVVGRDTGELFF.

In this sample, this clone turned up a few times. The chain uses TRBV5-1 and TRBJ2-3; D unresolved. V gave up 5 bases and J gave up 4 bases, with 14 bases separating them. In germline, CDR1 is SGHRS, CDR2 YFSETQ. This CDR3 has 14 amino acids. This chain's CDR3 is CASRDQQSPDTQYF. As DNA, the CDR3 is TGCGCCAGCAGGGACCAGCAGTCCCCAGATACGCAGTATTTT.

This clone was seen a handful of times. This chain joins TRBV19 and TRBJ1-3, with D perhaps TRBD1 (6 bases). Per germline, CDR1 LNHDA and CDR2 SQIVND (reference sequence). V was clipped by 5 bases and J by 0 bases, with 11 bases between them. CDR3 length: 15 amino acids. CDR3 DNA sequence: TGTGCCAGTAGTCAGACAGGCCACTCTGGAAACACCATATATTTT. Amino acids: CASSQTGHSGNTIYF. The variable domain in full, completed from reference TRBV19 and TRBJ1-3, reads DGGITQSPKYLFRKEGQNVTLSCEQNLNHDAMYWYRQDPGQGLRLIYYSQIVNDFQKGDIAEGYSVSREKKESFPLTVTSAQKNPTAFYLCASSQTGHSGNTIYFGEGSWLTVV.

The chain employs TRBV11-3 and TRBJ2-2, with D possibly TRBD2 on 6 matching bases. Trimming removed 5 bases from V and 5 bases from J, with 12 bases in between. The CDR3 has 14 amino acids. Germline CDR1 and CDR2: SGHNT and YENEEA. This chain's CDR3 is CASSRDFGTGELFF. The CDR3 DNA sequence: TGTGCCAGCAGCCGGGACTTTGGTACCGGGGAGCTGTTTTTT.

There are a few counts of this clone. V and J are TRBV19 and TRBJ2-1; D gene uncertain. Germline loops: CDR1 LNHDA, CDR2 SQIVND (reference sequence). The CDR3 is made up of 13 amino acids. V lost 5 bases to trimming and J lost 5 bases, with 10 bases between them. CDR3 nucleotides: TGTGCCAGTAGTCTCTGGGCGGACAATGAGCAGTTCTTC. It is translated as CASSLWADNEQFF.

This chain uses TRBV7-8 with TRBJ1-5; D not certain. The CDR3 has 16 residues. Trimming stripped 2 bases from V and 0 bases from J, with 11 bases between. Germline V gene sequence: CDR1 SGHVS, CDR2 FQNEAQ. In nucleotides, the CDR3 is TGTGCCAGCAGCTTACTACTCTCGGATAGCAATCAGCCCCAGCATTTT. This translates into CASSLLLSDSNQPQHF.

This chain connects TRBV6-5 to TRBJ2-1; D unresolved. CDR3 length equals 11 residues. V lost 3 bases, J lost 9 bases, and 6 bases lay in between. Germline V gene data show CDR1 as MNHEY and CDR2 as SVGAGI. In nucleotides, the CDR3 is TGTGCCAGCAGTTATTTAGGTGAGCAGTTCTTC. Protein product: CASSYLGEQFF.

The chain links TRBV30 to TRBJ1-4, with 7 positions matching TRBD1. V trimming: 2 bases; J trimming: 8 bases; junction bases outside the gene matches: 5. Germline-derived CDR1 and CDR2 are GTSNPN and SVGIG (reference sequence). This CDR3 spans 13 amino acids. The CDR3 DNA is TGTGCCTGGAGTCGCCAGGGGGGAGAAAAACTGTTTTTT. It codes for CAWSRQGGEKLFF.

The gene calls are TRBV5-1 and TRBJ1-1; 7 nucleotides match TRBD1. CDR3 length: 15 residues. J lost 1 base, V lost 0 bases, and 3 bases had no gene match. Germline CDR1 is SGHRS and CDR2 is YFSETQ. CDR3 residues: CASSLGWDRNTEAFF. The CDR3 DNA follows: TGCGCCAGCAGCTTGGGGTGGGACAGGAACACTGAAGCTTTCTTT.

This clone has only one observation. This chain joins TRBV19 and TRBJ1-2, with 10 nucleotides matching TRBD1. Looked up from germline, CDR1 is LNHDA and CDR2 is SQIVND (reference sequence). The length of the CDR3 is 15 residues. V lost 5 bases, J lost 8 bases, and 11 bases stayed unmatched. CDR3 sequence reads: CASSFPRDRGTGYTF. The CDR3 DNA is TGTGCCAGTAGTTTTCCCCGGGACAGGGGTACGGGCTACACCTTC.

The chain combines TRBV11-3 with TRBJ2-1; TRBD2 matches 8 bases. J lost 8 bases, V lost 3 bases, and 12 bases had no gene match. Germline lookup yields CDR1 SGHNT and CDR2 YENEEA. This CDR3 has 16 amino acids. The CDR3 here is CASSFLSGSVFDEQFF. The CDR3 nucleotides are TGTGCCAGCAGCTTTCTGAGCGGGAGCGTGTTTGATGAGCAGTTCTTC.

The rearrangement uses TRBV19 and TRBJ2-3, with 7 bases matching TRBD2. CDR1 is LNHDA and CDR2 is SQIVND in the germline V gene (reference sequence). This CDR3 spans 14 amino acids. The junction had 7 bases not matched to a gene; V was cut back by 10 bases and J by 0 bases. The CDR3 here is CATALSGSTDTQYF. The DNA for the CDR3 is TGTGCCACCGCCCTTAGCGGGAGCACAGATACGCAGTATTTT.

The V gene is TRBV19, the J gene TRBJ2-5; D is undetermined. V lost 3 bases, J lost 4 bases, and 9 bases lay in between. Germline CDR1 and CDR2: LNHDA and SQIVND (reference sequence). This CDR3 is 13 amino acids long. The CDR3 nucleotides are TGTGCCAGTAGTATCGGCTGGGGAGAGACCCAGTACTTC. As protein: CASSIGWGETQYF. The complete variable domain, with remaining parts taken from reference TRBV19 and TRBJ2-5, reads DGGITQSPKYLFRKEGQNVTLSCEQNLNHDAMYWYRQDPGQGLRLIYYSQIVNDFQKGDIAEGYSVSREKKESFPLTVTSAQKNPTAFYLCASSIGWGETQYFGPGTRLLVL.

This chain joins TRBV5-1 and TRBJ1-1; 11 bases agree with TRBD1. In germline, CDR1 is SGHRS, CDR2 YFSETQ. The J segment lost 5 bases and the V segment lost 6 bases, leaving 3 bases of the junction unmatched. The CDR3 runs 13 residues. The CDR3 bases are TGCGCCAGCACCAGGGACAGGGGGACTGAAGCTTTCTTT. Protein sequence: CASTRDRGTEAFF.

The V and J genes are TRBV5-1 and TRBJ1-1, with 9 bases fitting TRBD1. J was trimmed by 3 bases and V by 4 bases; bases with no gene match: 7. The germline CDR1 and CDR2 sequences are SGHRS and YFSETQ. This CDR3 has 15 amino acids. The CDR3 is CASSLTGGGYTEAFF. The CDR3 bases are TGCGCCAGCAGCCTGACAGGGGGAGGGTACACTGAAGCTTTCTTT.

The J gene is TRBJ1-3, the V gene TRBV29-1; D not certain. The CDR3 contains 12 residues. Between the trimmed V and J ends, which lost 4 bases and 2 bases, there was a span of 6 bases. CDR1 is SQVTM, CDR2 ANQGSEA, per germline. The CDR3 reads CSVGTAGNTIYF. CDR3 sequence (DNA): TGCAGCGTTGGCACGGCTGGAAACACCATATATTTT.

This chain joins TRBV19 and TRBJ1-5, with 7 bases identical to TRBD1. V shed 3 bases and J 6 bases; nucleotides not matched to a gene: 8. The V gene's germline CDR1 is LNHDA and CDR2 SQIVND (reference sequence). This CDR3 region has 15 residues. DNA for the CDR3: TGTGCCAGTAGTATTTTGGCAGGGGGTAGTCAGCCCCAGCATTTT. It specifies CASSILAGGSQPQHF.

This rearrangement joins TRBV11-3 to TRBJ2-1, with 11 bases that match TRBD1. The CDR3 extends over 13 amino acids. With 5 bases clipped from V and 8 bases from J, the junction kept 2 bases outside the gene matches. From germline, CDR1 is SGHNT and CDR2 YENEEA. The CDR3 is CASSRDRGDEQFF. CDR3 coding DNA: TGTGCCAGCAGCCGGGACAGGGGGGATGAGCAGTTCTTC.

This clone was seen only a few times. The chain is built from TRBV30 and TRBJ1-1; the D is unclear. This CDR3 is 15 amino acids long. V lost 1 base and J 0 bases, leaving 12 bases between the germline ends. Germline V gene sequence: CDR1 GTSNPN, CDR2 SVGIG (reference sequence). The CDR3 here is CAWSGGYLVNTEAFF. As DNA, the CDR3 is TGTGCCTGGAGTGGAGGATACTTGGTGAACACTGAAGCTTTCTTT.